This T cell receptor (beta chain) was documented in a study of response to subunit inactivated influenza vaccine. The study's findings and limits: The authors suggested that few new T cells are recruited per seasonal influenza vaccination.

This clonotype was detected many times. Its antigen is undetermined. TCRdb analysed the RT-PCR reads with MiXCR anew, one entry per CDR3 protein. The sample contains 500,000 to 550,000 distinct CDR3 sequences, 6.5% to 8% of which appear only once. Germline V gene sequence: CDR1 SGHDT, CDR2 YYEEEE. The CDR3 is made up of 16 amino acids. V shed 0 bases and J shed 0 bases, with 10 bases lying between them. The TCR was taken from a man in his fifties or sixties who received an inactivated influenza vaccine. The source was PBMCs from blood, collected less than 30 months after vaccination. The V call is TRBV5-6, the J call TRBJ2-4, with D uncertain. CDR3 sequence: CASSLARPIAKNIQYF. CDR3 in DNA: TGTGCCAGCAGCTTGGCCAGGCCGATAGCCAAAAACATTCAGTACTTC.